This TCR beta chain is from a study of T-cell memory formation after mild COVID-19. Study information: Clusters of TCRs were largely donor specific. Study-wide results and caveats: CD4+ contracting clones lay mainly in CM and EM, CD8+ ones in EMRA.

The germline V gene has CDR1 SQVTM and CDR2 ANQGSEA. V dropped 4 bases and J dropped 4 bases, with 20 bases sitting between them. The CDR3 has 15 amino acids. In regard to this clonotype: What it binds is unknown.

The TCR alpha and TCR beta cDNA libraries, bearing sample barcodes and UMIs, were generated by 5'RACE using constant-segment primers. MiXCR was run by TCRdb on the 5' RACE reads, yielding one entry per CDR3 protein. The table records approximately 430,000 distinct CDR3 sequences, around 22% of them present only once. V is TRBV29-1 and J is TRBJ2-7; possibly TRBD1 or TRBD2 for D (5 bases each). The clonotype was recovered from an adult woman who had mild COVID-19 (a few samples of this study predate the infection). Cell type and time point are not known. The sequenced sample consisted of PBMCs or a T cell subset sorted from them (not recorded which). The DNA for the CDR3 is TGCAGCGTTGTGTCAGGGCAGGGAGAGGGGTACGAGCAGTACTTC. Amino acid sequence: CSVVSGQGEGYEQYF.